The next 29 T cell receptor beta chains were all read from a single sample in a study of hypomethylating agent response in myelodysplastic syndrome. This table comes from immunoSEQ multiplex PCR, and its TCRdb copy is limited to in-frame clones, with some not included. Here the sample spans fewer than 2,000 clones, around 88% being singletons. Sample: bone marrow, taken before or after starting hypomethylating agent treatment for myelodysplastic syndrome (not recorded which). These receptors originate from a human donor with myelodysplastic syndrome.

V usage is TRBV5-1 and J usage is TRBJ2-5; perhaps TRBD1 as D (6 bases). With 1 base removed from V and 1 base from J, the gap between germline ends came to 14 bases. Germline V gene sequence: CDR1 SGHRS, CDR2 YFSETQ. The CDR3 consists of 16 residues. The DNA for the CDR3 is TGCGCCAGCAGCTTGTTTATGGGGGCGGGCCAAGAGACCCAGTACTTC. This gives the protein CASSLFMGAGQETQYF. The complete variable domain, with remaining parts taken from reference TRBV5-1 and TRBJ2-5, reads KAGVTQTPRYLIKTRGQQVTLSCSPISGHRSVSWYQQTPGQGLQFLFEYFSETQRNKGNFPGRFSGRQFSNSRSEMNVSTLELGDSALYLCASSLFMGAGQETQYFGPGTRLLVL.

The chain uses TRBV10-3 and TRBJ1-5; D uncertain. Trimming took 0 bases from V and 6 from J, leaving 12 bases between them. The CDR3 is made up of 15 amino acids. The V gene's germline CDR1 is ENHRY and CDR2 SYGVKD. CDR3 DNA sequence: TGTGCCATCAGTGAGTCCAAAGATGTTGGTCAGCCCCAGCATTTT. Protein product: CAISESKDVGQPQHF.

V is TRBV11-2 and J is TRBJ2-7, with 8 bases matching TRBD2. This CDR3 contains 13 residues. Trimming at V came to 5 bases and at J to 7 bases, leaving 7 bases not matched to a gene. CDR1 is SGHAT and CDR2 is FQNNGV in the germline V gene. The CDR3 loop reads CASSPLRGGEQYF. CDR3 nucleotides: TGTGCCAGCAGCCCACTACGGGGGGGAGAGCAGTACTTC.

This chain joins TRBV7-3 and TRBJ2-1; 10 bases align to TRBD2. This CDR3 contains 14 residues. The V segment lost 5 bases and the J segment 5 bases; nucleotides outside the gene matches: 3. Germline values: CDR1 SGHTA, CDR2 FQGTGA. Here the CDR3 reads CASSRTSGNNEQFF. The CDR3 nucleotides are TGTGCCAGCAGCCGAACTAGCGGGAACAATGAGCAGTTCTTC.

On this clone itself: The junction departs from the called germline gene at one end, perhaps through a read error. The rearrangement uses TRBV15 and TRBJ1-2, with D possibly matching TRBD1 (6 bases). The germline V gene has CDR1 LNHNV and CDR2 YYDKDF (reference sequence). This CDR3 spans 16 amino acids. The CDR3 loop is CATSRDRGPQVDGHTF. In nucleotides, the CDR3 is TGTGCCACCAGCAGAGATCGGGGGCCCCAAGTTGATGGCCACACCTTC.

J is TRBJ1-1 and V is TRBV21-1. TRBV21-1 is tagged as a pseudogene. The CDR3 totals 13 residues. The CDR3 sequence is CASSESYKDEAFF. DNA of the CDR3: TGTGCCAGCAGCGAGTCGTACAAAGATGAAGCTTTCTTT.

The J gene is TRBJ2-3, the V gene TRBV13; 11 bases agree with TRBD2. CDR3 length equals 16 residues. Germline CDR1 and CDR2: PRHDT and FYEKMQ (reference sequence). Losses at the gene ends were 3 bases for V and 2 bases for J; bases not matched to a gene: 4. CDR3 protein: CASSFLAGGTTDTQYF. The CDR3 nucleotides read TGTGCCAGCAGCTTTCTAGCGGGAGGAACCACAGATACGCAGTATTTT.

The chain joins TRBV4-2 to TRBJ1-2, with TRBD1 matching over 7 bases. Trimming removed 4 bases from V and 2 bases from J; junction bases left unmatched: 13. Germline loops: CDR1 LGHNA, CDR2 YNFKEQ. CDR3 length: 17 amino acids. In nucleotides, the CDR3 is TGTGCCAGCAGCCCGATGGGGACAGACCTCTTCAACTATGGCTACACCTTC. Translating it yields CASSPMGTDLFNYGYTF.

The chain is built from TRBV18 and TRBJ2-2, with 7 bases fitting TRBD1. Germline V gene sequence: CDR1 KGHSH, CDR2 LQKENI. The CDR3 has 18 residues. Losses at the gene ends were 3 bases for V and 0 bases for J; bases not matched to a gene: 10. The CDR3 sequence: CASSPLGSGGANTGELFF. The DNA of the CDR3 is TGTGCCAGCTCACCGCTCGGGTCAGGGGGAGCGAACACCGGGGAGCTGTTTTTT.

The CDR3 DNA reads TGCGCCAGCAGCTTGGACGGCCCTGCTTTGACCCAGTACTTC. Protein: CASSLDGPALTQYF. The chain has TRBV5-1 and TRBJ2-5; D is unresolved. Looked up from germline, CDR1 is SGHRS and CDR2 is YFSETQ. Trimming cost V 0 bases and J 7 bases, with 13 bases left between them. The CDR3 is made up of 14 amino acids.

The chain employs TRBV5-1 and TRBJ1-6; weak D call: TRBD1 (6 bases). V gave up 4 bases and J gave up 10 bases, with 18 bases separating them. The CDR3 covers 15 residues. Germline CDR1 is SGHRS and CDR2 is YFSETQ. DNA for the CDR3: TGCGCCAGCAGCCTCTTTGGGGGGCGCGAGTCACCCCTCCACTTT. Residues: CASSLFGGRESPLHF. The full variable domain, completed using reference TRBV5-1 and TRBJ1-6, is KAGVTQTPRYLIKTRGQQVTLSCSPISGHRSVSWYQQTPGQGLQFLFEYFSETQRNKGNFPGRFSGRQFSNSRSEMNVSTLELGDSALYLCASSLFGGRESPLHFGNGTRLTVT.

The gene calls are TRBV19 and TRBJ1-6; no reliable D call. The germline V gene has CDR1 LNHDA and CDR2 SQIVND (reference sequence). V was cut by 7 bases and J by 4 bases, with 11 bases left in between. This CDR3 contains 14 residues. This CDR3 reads CASTRAAYNSPLHF. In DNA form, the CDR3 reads TGTGCCAGTACCCGGGCAGCGTATAATTCACCCCTCCACTTT.

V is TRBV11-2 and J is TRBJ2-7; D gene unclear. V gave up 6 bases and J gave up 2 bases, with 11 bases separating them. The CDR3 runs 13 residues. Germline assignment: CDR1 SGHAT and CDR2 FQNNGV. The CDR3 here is CASSHPPAYEQYV. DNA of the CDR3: TGTGCCAGCAGTCACCCTCCCGCCTACGAGCAGTACGTC.

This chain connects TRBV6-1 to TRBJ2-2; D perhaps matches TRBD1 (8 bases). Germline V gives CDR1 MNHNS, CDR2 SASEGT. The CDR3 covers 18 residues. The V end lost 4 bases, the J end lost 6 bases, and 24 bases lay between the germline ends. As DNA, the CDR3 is TGTGCCAGCAGTGCGACAGGGGAGGGGCCATTTTGGTCCGGGGAGCTGTTTTTT. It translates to CASSATGEGPFWSGELFF.

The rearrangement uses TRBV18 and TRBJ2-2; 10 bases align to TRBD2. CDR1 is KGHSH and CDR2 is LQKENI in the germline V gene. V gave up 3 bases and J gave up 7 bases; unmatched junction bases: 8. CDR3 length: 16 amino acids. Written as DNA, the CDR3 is TGTGCCAGCTCACCGGGCCTAGCGGGAGTCGGCGGGGAGCTGTTTTTT. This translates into CASSPGLAGVGGELFF.

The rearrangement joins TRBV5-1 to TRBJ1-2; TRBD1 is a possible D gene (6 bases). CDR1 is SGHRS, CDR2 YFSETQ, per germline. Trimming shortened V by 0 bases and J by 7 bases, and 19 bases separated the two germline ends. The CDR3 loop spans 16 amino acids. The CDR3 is CASSLGVTGALPGYTF. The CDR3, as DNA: TGCGCCAGCAGCTTGGGGGTGACGGGGGCCTTACCTGGCTACACCTTC.

The CDR3 sequence: CASSVGLSGNTIYF. As DNA, the CDR3 is TGTGCCAGCAGCGTCGGGCTCTCTGGAAACACCATATATTTT. This rearrangement joins TRBV9 to TRBJ1-3; D not resolved. Germline V lookup: CDR1 SGDLS, CDR2 YYNGEE. V lost 2 bases and J 0 bases, leaving 6 bases between the germline ends. The CDR3 length is 14 residues. Full variable domain (missing parts from reference TRBV9 and TRBJ1-3): DSGVTQTPKHLITATGQRVTLRCSPRSGDLSVYWYQQSLDQGLQFLIQYYNGEERAKGNILERFSAQQFPDLHSELNLSSLELGDSALYFCASSVGLSGNTIYFGEGSWLTVV.

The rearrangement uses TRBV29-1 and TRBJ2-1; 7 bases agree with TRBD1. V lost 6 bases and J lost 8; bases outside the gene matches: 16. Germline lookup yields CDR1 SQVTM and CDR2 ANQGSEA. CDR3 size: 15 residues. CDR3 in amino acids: CSVTPSGGEVDEQFF. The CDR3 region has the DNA TGCAGCGTCACCCCCTCAGGGGGAGAGGTCGATGAGCAGTTCTTC.

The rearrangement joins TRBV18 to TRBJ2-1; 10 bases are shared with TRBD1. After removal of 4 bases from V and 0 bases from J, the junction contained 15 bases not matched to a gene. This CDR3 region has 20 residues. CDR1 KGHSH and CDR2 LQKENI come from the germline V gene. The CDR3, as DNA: TGTGCCAGCTCACGATCGACAGGGGGCGCATCGATCGCCTCCTACAATGAGCAGTTCTTC. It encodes CASSRSTGGASIASYNEQFF.

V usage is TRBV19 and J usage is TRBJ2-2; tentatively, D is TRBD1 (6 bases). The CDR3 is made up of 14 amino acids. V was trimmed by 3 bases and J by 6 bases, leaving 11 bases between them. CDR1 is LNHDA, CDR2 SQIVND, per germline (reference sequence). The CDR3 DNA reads TGTGCCAGTAGTATTAGGGCAGGGGCCGGGGAGCTGTTTTTT. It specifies CASSIRAGAGELFF. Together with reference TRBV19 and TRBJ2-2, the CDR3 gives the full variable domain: DGGITQSPKYLFRKEGQNVTLSCEQNLNHDAMYWYRQDPGQGLRLIYYSQIVNDFQKGDIAEGYSVSREKKESFPLTVTSAQKNPTAFYLCASSIRAGAGELFFGEGSRLTVL.

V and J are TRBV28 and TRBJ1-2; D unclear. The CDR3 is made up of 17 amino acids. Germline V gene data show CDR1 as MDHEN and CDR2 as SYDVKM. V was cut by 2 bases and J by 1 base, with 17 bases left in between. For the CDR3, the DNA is TGTGCCAGCAGTTTACGGGCTACGGGGAACCGTAACTATGGCTACACCTTC. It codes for CASSLRATGNRNYGYTF.

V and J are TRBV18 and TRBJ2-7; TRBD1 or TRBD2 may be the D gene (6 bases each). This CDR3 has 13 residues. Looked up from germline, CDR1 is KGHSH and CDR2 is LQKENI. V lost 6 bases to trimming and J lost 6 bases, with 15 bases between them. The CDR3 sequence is CASSGGTGSEQYV. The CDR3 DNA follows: TGTGCCAGCTCGGGGGGCACGGGCAGCGAGCAGTACGTC.

In nucleotides, the CDR3 is TGTGCCAGCAGTGACGGGGGGACAGATACGCAGTATTTT. Translating it yields CASSDGGTDTQYF. The V and J genes are TRBV6-4 and TRBJ2-3, with a tentative D call TRBD2 (6 bases). CDR1 MRHNA and CDR2 SNTAGT come from the germline V gene. There are 13 residues in the CDR3. V lost 2 bases and J 3 bases, leaving 6 bases between the germline ends.

CDR3 loop: CASSELAGGQFVETQYF. CDR3 sequence (DNA): TGTGCCAGCAGTGAACTAGCGGGGGGGCAATTTGTGGAGACCCAGTACTTC. The chain recombines TRBV2 with TRBJ2-5, with TRBD2 matching 12 bases. V shed 2 bases, J shed 5 bases, and the junction held 9 bases outside the gene matches. The CDR3 loop spans 17 amino acids. CDR1 is SNHLY, CDR2 FYNNEI, per germline.

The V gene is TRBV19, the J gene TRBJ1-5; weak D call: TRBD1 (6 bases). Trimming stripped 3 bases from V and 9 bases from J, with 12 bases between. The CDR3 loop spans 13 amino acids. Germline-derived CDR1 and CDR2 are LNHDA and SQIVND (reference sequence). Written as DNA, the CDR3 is TGTGCCAGTAGTATCCCAACAGGGTGGCCCCAGCATTTT. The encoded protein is CASSIPTGWPQHF.

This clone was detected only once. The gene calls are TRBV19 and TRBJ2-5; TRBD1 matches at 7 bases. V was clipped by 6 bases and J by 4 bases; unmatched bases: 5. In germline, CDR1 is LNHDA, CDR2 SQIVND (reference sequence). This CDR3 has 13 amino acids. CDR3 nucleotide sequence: TGTGCCAGTAGGCGTGCAGGGGGAGAGACCCAGTACTTC. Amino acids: CASRRAGGETQYF.

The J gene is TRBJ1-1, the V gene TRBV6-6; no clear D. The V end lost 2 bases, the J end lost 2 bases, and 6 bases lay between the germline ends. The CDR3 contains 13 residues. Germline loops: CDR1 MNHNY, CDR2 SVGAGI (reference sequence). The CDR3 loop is CASSYGQNTEAFF. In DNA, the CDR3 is TGTGCCAGCAGTTACGGGCAAAACACTGAAGCTTTCTTT.

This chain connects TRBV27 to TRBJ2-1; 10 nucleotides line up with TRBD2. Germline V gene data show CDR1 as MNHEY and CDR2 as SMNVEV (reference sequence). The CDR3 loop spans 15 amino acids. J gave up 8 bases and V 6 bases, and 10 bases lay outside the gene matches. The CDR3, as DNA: TGTGCCAGCAGCACTCTAGCGGGAGTATGGCATGAGCAGTTCTTC. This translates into CASSTLAGVWHEQFF.

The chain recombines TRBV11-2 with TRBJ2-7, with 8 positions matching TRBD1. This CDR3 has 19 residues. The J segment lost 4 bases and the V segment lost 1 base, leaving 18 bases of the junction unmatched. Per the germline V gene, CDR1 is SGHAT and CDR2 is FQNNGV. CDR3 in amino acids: CASSLGWAGGARGLYEQYV. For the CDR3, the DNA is TGTGCCAGCAGCTTAGGATGGGCAGGGGGCGCAAGGGGGCTTTACGAGCAGTACGTC.